The source of this T cell receptor beta chain is a study of STAT5B mutations in CD4+ large granular lymphocyte leukemia. Study findings and constraints: Patient CD4-sorted repertoires stayed more clonal than healthy ones after leukemic-clone removal.

This table comes from immunoSEQ multiplex PCR, and its TCRdb copy is limited to in-frame clones, with some not included. The sample records approximately 27,000 clones, 65% to 90% being singletons. This CDR3 is built from 16 residues. Germline CDR1 SGHAT, CDR2 FQNNGV. The germline V and J ends were trimmed by 0 bases and 1 base, with 11 bases remaining between them. Of note for this clone: Its antigen is not known.

The material sequenced was CD4+ T cells from blood buffy coats. The clonotype originates from a human donor in good health. The chain combines TRBV11-2 with TRBJ2-3; no clear D gene. The CDR3 nucleotides read TGTGCCAGCAGCTTAGATCATGCGCCCGGCACAGATACGCAGTATTTT. Its translation: CASSLDHAPGTDTQYF.